This T cell receptor beta chain is from a study of blood T cell repertoires in COVID-19. Deletions cut 2 bases from V and 5 bases from J, with 9 bases between. The CDR3 runs 14 residues. Germline lookup yields CDR1 MNHEY and CDR2 SVGAGI. Sequencing used immunoSEQ multiplex PCR; TCRdb keeps in-frame clones, though not all of them. The repertoire holds roughly 360,000 clones, with over 75% as singletons. The sequence came from a man aged 25 to 40 who had recovered from COVID-19. The chain links TRBV6-5 to TRBJ1-4; no clear D gene. The sequenced sample consisted of PBMCs or T cells enriched from blood (not recorded which). CDR3: CASSYRGRNEKLFF. The CDR3 coding sequence is TGTGCCAGCAGTTACCGAGGCAGAAATGAAAAACTGTTTTTT.